These T cell receptor beta chains were read from a single sample in a study of tumor-infiltrating lymphocytes in oesophageal squamous cell carcinoma. TCRdb reprocessed the PCR reads via MiXCR and lists one record per CDR3 protein. The top ten clones hold more than 9% of a sample with approximately 20,000 distinct CDR3 sequences, approximately 39% of them seen once. Sequenced sample: normal esophageal tissue next to the tumor. Every receptor here comes from a male donor with esophageal squamous cell carcinoma. Each CDR3 is given with its conserved first and last residue. D genes are given only for firm matches.

v_gene,d_gene,CDR3aa
TRBV6-1,-,CASSDRTASRWPQHF
TRBV3-1,-,CASSQEPSGIAYEQYF
TRBV6-7,-,CASSQRRTGGGRLHLRF
TRBV7-9,TRBD2,CASSLAGLAAYEQYF
TRBV11-2,-,CASSLRGGPDTQYF
TRBV24-1,-,CATSAPQETQYF
TRBV18,-,CASSPRPYVSYEQYF
TRBV7-8,TRBD1,CASSLEGRGLGDTQYF
TRBV12-3/TRBV12-4,TRBD2,CASSPRTSGTQYF
TRBV6-2/TRBV6-3,TRBD2,CASTPRAGGTGELFF
TRBV4-2,TRBD2,CASSQGLAGHYEQYF
TRBV7-3,-,CASSLNTADTQYF
TRBV4-2,-,CASSLLGTSGNTIYF
TRBV7-3,-,CASSHQDYNSPLHF
TRBV18,-,CASSPGRFYEQYF
TRBV6-1,-,CASSQGSYEQYF
TRBV7-2,-,CASSPPVSQTQYF
TRBV28,TRBD1,CASSLTGWGNTIYF
TRBV11-2,-,CASSPPTPVQFF
TRBV7-2,TRBD2,CASSLASGRLQETQYF
TRBV7-3,-,CASSLGSYNEQFF
TRBV6-2/TRBV6-3,TRBD1,CASRASAARGDYGYTF
TRBV4-1,TRBD2,CASSQGGSGRPGSTDTQYF
TRBV7-3,TRBD2,CASSLTSGLASETQYF
TRBV7-3,TRBD1,CASSLEGAIDTQYF
TRBV7-3,-,CASSFGHNADTQYF
TRBV12-3/TRBV12-4,TRBD1,CASKRQGVNTEAFF
TRBV11-2,-,CASSSTGIHEQFF
TRBV7-3,TRBD1,CASSYGSTGGIETQYF
TRBV7-9,TRBD1,CASSPPAVATGPPYEQYF
TRBV11-2,TRBD2,CASSLVAGAPDTQYF
TRBV11-2,-,CASSLDRDTSYEQYF
TRBV7-4,-,CASSSRAGYQETQYF
TRBV10-3,-,CAISESNGSGANVLTF
TRBV7-2,-,CASSLAGSVTDTQYF
TRBV7-7,-,CASSLGFGTEAFF
TRBV7-6,TRBD2,CASSRTSGHYPTDTQYF
TRBV7-6,TRBD1,CASSLARGPNTGELFF
TRBV7-6,TRBD2,CASSSSIAGGGGGEQYF
TRBV6-1,TRBD2,CASGSNAAGGGGELFF
TRBV7-2,TRBD1,CASSSNRGGYTF
TRBV7-8,TRBD2,CASSFGLATQETQYF
TRBV6-1,-,CASSRTGFNHNSPLHF
TRBV7-3,TRBD1,CASSYDRGSYEQYF
TRBV7-2,TRBD2,CASSLELAGVYEQYF
TRBV7-8,TRBD2,CASSVSGGQFF
TRBV20-1,-,CSAIAQETQYF
TRBV5-1,-,CASSLAGGGEKLFF
TRBV6-1,TRBD2,CASSENPTSALF
TRBV7-6,TRBD2,CASSLMTSGITTNEQYF
TRBV7-2,TRBD1,CASSLAKGAGYGYTF
TRBV7-2,-,CASTLLGGTQYF
TRBV6-8,-,CASSPGLSGYTF
TRBV28,TRBD2,CASMLGLAPSYEQYF
TRBV20-1,-,CSASPTVTKTQYF
TRBV28,-,CASSLMFEQYF
TRBV5-1,TRBD2,CASSLAGHLLAGGLETQYF
TRBV5-4,TRBD2,CASSLTSGSGEQFF
TRBV2,-,CASSSAFSPYEQYF
TRBV7-2,-,CATTLTGANYGYTF